The 5 T cell receptor beta chains below were found in one sample sequenced in a study of cytomegalovirus exposure and HLA in healthy donors (dated by TCRdb to about 2017). The method was the immunoSEQ multiplex PCR assay. The multiplex PCR relied on a mix of 60 forward primers for TCR Vbeta segments and 13 reverse primers for TCR Jbeta segments. TCRdb stores this immuneACCESS table with in-frame sequences only. Part of the clones is absent; in the studies checked, under half of the shortfall reflects unresolved V genes, and no reason is known for the rest. In all, the sample holds under 200,000 clones, and roughly 85% of those were seen once. The ten largest account for 4.4% of the sample. The source material was PBMCs. Receptors originate from a woman in her 30s in good health and CMV-seropositive.

This clone was counted a few times. The CDR3 protein is CASSFRGATEAFF. Here the CDR3 DNA reads TGTGCCAGCAGTTTTCGTGGGGCCACTGAAGCTTTCTTT. V gene TRBV27 combines with J gene TRBJ1-1; perhaps TRBD1 as D (5 bases). V was trimmed by 3 bases and J by 4 bases, leaving 9 bases between them. This CDR3 contains 13 residues. Per germline, CDR1 MNHEY and CDR2 SMNVEV (reference sequence).

The genes are TRBV5-1 and TRBJ2-1, with D maybe TRBD2 (6 bases). Deletions cut 5 bases from V and 15 bases from J, with 18 bases between. Germline CDR1 is SGHRS and CDR2 is YFSETQ. This CDR3 comprises 12 residues. The CDR3 DNA follows: TGCGCCAGCAGGGACGTGGGGGAGGACCTGTTCTTC. Protein product: CASRDVGEDLFF. Looking up the rest from reference TRBV5-1 and TRBJ2-1 gives the full variable domain: KAGVTQTPRYLIKTRGQQVTLSCSPISGHRSVSWYQQTPGQGLQFLFEYFSETQRNKGNFPGRFSGRQFSNSRSEMNVSTLELGDSALYLCASRDVGEDLFFGPGTRLTVL.

This clone showed up just a few times. The V gene is TRBV19, the J gene TRBJ1-1, with D unclear. CDR1 is LNHDA, CDR2 SQIVND, per germline (reference sequence). Trimming left V 6 bases short and J 3 bases short, with 11 bases between. This CDR3 spans 13 amino acids. The CDR3 spells CASREGRYTEAFF. CDR3 nucleotides: TGTGCCAGTAGGGAGGGAAGATACACTGAAGCTTTCTTT. The variable domain in full, with the rest retrieved from reference TRBV19 and TRBJ1-1, is DGGITQSPKYLFRKEGQNVTLSCEQNLNHDAMYWYRQDPGQGLRLIYYSQIVNDFQKGDIAEGYSVSREKKESFPLTVTSAQKNPTAFYLCASREGRYTEAFFGQGTRLTVV.

The chain is built from TRBV4-3 and TRBJ2-3; D call uncertain. The germline CDR1 and CDR2 sequences are LGHNA and YSLEER. The CDR3 contains 14 residues. The ends were cut back, 2 bases at V and 3 bases at J, with 9 bases in the middle. The CDR3 protein is CASSQFLTTDTQYF. Written as DNA, the CDR3 is TGCGCCAGCAGCCAATTCCTAACGACAGATACGCAGTATTTT.

The CDR3 loop is CAWSWGQQEGYTF. CDR3 nucleotides: TGTGCCTGGAGTTGGGGACAGCAAGAAGGCTACACCTTC. This rearrangement joins TRBV30 to TRBJ1-2; TRBD1 matches 7 bases. Germline CDR1 GTSNPN, CDR2 SVGIG (reference sequence). Trimming cost V 2 bases and J 8 bases; bases outside gene matches: 8. The CDR3 covers 13 residues.